This TCR beta chain is drawn from a study of PD-1 blockade in mismatch repair-deficient tumors. Measured with immunoSEQ multiplex PCR; TCRdb has only the in-frame clones, and not every one. The sample lists around 110,000 clones, over 60% occurring once. Study conclusions and caveats: After pembrolizumab, tumor-resident clones rose rapidly, then generally contracted before radiologic responses.

Turning to this clone: As yet, its antigen is unknown.

All patients were mismatch repair deficient, assessed by either PCR or immunohistochemistry. A few pembrolizumab responders had their TCRs sequenced. The germline V gene encodes CDR1 MNHEY and CDR2 SMNVEV (reference sequence). V was pared by 5 bases and J by 3 bases, with 13 bases between. CDR3 length equals 14 residues. The sequences come from peripheral blood, collected 60 weeks after starting pembrolizumab. This receptor was identified in an adult with mismatch repair-deficient cancer. This rearrangement joins TRBV27 to TRBJ1-1; D is perhaps TRBD1 (5 bases). CDR3 sequence reads: CASSLRGTDTEAFF. The CDR3 nucleotides read TGTGCCAGCAGTCTTAGGGGTACGGACACTGAAGCTTTCTTT.